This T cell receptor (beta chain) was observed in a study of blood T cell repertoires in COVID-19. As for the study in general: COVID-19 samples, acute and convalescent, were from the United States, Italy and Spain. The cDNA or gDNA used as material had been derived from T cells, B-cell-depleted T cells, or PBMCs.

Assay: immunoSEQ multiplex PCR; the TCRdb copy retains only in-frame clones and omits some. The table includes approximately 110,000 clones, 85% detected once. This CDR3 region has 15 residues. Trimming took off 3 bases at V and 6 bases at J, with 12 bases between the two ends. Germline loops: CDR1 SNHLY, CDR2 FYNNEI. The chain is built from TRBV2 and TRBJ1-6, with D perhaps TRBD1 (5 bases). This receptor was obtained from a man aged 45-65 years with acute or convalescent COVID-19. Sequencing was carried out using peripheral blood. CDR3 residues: CASSDQGNSNSPLHF. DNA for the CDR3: TGTGCCAGCAGTGATCAGGGTAATAGTAATTCACCCCTCCACTTT.